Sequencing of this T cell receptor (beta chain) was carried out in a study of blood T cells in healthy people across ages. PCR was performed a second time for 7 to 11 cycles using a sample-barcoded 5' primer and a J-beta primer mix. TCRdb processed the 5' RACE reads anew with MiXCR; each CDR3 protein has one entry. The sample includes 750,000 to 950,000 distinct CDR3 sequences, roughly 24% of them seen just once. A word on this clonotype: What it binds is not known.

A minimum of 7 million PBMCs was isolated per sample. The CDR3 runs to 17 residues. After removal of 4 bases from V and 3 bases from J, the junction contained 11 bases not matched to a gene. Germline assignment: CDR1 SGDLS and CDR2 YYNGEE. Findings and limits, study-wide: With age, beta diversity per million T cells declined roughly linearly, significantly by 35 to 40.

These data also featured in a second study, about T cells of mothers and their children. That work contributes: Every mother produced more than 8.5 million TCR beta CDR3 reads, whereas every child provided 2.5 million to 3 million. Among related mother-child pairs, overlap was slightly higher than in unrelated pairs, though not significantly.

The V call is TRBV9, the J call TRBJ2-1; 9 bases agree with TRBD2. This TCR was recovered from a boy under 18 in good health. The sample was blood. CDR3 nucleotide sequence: TGTGCCAGCAGCAAAACTAGCGGGCAATACTACTACAATGAGCAGTTCTTC. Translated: CASSKTSGQYYYNEQFF.